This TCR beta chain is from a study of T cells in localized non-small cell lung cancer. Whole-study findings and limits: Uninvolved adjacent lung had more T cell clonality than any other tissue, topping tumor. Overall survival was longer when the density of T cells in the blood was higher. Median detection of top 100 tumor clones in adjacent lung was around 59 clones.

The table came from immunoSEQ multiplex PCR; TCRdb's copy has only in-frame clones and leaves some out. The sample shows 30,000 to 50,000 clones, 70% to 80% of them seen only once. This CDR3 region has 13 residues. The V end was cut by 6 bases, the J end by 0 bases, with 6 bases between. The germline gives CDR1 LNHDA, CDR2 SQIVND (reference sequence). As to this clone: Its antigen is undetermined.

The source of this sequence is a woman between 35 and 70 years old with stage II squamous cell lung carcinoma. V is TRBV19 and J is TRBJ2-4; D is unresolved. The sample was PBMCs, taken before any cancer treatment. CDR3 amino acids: CASRFLAKNIQYF. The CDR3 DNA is TGTGCCAGTAGGTTTCTAGCCAAAAACATTCAGTACTTC. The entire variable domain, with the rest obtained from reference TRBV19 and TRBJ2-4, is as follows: DGGITQSPKYLFRKEGQNVTLSCEQNLNHDAMYWYRQDPGQGLRLIYYSQIVNDFQKGDIAEGYSVSREKKESFPLTVTSAQKNPTAFYLCASRFLAKNIQYFGAGTRLSVL.